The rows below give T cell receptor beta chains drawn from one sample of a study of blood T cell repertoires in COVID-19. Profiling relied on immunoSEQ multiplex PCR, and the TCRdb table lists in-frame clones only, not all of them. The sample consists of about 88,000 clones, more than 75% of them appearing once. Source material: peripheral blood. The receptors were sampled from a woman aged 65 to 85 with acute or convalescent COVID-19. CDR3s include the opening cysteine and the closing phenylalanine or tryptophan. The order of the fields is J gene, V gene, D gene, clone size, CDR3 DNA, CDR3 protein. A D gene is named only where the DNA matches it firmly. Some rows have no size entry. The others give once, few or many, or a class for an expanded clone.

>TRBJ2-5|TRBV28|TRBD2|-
TGTGCCAGCAGACTAGGACTAGCGGGTCAAGAGACCCAGTACTTC
CASRLGLAGQETQYF
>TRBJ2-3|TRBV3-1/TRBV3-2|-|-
TGTGCCAGCAGCCAACCTAGAGATACGCAGTATTTT
CASSQPRDTQYF
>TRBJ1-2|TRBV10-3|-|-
TGTGCCGTTTACGAGACCAAACCTTACAGGGAAAGTGGCTACACCTTC
CAVYETKPYRESGYTF
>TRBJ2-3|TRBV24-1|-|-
TGTGCCACCAGTGACACAGGGAAACACACAGATACGCAGTATTTT
CATSDTGKHTDTQYF
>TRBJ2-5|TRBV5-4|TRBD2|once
TGTGCCAGCAGCATCGCTAGCGGGGGCCCTACGATTGCCCAGTACTTC
CASSIASGGPTIAQYF
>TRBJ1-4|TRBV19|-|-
TGTGCCAGTAGTACAGGTCGCATTTATATTGGTGAAAAACTGTTTTTT
CASSTGRIYIGEKLFF
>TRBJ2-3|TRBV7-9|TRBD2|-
TGTGCCAGCAGCTTACGCGCGGTAGCGGGGGGCGTTAGCACAGATACGCAGTATTTT
CASSLRAVAGGVSTDTQYF
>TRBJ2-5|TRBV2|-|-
TGTGCCAGCCAAGAGACAGAACACCAAGAGACCCAGTACTTC
CASQETEHQETQYF
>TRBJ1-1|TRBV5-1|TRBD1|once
TGCGCCAGCAGCTTCGGGACAGGGCGGAACACTGAAGCTTTCTTT
CASSFGTGRNTEAFF
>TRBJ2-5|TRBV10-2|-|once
TGCGCCAGCACACTAGGCCTAGAGACCCAGTACTTC
CASTLGLETQYF
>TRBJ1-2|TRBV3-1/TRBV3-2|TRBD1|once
TGTGCCAGCAGCCAAGCGACAGGGCCGCCCCCGCCAGGCTACACCTTC
CASSQATGPPPPGYTF
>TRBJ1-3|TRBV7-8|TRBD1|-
TGTGCCAGCAGCTTAGCCGGGACAGGAGGACTGGGAAACACCATATATTTT
CASSLAGTGGLGNTIYF
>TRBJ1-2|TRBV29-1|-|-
TGCAGCGTTGAAGGAAGGGGTCGGAACTATGGCTACACCTTC
CSVEGRGRNYGYTF
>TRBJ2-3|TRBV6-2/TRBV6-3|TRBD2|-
TGTGCCAGCAGTTTTTCGCTAGCGGGAGGGACCGAGGATACGCAGTATTTT
CASSFSLAGGTEDTQYF
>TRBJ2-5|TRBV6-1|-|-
TGTGCCAGCAGTGATGGCAGGGGAGCTTTTAAGGAGACCCAGTACTTC
CASSDGRGAFKETQYF
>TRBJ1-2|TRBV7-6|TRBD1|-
TGTGCCAGCAGCTTTATGGGACAGGGGGTTCCGTCCGGCTACACCTTC
CASSFMGQGVPSGYTF
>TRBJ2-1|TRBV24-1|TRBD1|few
TGTGCCACCAGTGATACCGGGACAGGGGGCTTTAGCGGCTACAATGAGCAGTTCTTC
CATSDTGTGGFSGYNEQFF
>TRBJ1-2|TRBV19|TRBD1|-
TGTGCCAGTAGTACAGGACAGGGATTAAGGACCTCCTATGGCTACACCTTC
CASSTGQGLRTSYGYTF